A selection of T cell receptor beta chains follows, all from one sample in a study of T cell changes during pregnancy in multiple sclerosis. Only in-frame clones appear in the TCRdb table, and some are missing; sequencing was by immunoSEQ multiplex PCR. The sample includes about 28,000 clones, around 90% of them seen just once. This sample comprised CD8+ T cells from peripheral blood mononuclear cells, obtained before pregnancy. All receptors come from a female donor with multiple sclerosis, enrolled in a pregnancy study. The CDR3 runs from the conserved cysteine through the conserved F or W.

V gene	J gene	CDR3 protein
TRBV19	TRBJ2-7	CASSIRQLAYEQYF
TRBV5-1	TRBJ2-1	CASSFQREANEQFF
TRBV19	TRBJ2-7	CATALDRGLIYEQYF
TRBV9	TRBJ2-1	CASSQLGLAGGPSEQFF
TRBV27	TRBJ2-7	CASSLLAGGLSYEQYF
TRBV4-2	TRBJ2-7	CASSERQGASYEQYF
TRBV4-3	TRBJ2-2	CASSQDVQGNAGELFF
TRBV7-6	TRBJ2-2	CASSLPILAGATGELFF
TRBV27	TRBJ2-1	CASGLAGGYEQFF
TRBV6-1	TRBJ2-3	CASTTLAGGADTQYF
TRBV19	TRBJ2-2	CAVDLAEGTGELFF
TRBV2	.	CATTGGSVAYEQYF
TRBV19	TRBJ1-5	CASTPYSSNQPQHF
TRBV19	TRBJ1-2	CASSTHRDTNYGYTF
TRBV7-9	TRBJ2-3	CASSRTVDTQYF
TRBV9	TRBJ2-7	CASSVGAGGGYEQYF
TRBV29-1	TRBJ2-4	CSAVGGWENIQYF
TRBV7-9	TRBJ2-7	CASSPRTGSSYEQYF
TRBV30	TRBJ2-5	CAWKTLAGGNRLETQYF
TRBV27	TRBJ2-1	CASSSGLAGGDNEQFF
TRBV25-1	TRBJ2-3	CASSGDFFSQYF
TRBV19	TRBJ2-7	CASSLFFRGDYEQYF
TRBV28	TRBJ2-7	CASSFWDSAGEQYF
TRBV27	TRBJ2-1	CASSLIGLAGFSYNEQFF
TRBV25-1	TRBJ2-7	CASSEPSGTGGSYEQYF
TRBV7-3	TRBJ1-1	CASSPGTASEAFF
TRBV19	TRBJ1-1	CASSILTGGEAFF
TRBV5-4	TRBJ2-4	CASSSPHEGDKNIQYF
TRBV18	TRBJ2-4	CASSPPEDRGRNIQYF
TRBV30	TRBJ1-1	CAWSVRGTEAFF
TRBV7-3	TRBJ2-2	CASSPLAGGDTGELFF
TRBV7-3	TRBJ2-3	CASSLYGSTDTQYF
TRBV6-5	TRBJ2-7	CASSPFRDRSYEQYF
TRBV15	TRBJ2-7	CATSRDRTWDSTF
TRBV6-5	TRBJ1-1	CASSQGYRTEAFF
TRBV6-4	TRBJ2-3	CASSEGQHTDTQYF
TRBV29-1	TRBJ2-5	CSVLFGTGLTQYF
TRBV19	TRBJ2-1	CASSMGLADYNEQFF
TRBV6-4	TRBJ2-3	CASSPSVAGGVDTQYF
TRBV10-3	TRBJ1-3	CAISFGRTSGNTIYF
TRBV19	TRBJ1-2	CASSIQANYGYTF
TRBV11-3	TRBJ2-7	CASSLGQNYEQYF
TRBV27	TRBJ2-1	CASSQPGQGVNEQFF
TRBV6-6	TRBJ2-5	CASSYLPGDGETQYF
TRBV29-1	TRBJ1-1	CSVEGLNTEAFF
TRBV28	TRBJ2-7	CASSLYGSGHRSPYEQYF
TRBV29-1	TRBJ2-2	CSVATQNTGELFF
TRBV19	TRBJ1-3	CASSVDRGTGNTIYF
TRBV4-3	TRBJ2-7	CASSQDPSPRYGQYF
TRBV21-1	TRBJ2-7	CASSKIATGPYEQYF
TRBV28	TRBJ2-5	CASSLVGLVETQYF
TRBV13	TRBJ2-7	CASSLDSSGIDEQYF
TRBV7-9	TRBJ2-3	CASSALLAGVDDTQYF
TRBV13	TRBJ1-1	CASSLGVANTEAFF
TRBV18	TRBJ2-7	CASSLNHPTLRYEQYF
TRBV6-4	TRBJ2-1	CASSDDGGSPYNEQFF
TRBV4-3	TRBJ2-7	CASSQDLGSHLSYEQYF
TRBV7-6	TRBJ2-7	CASSFSGGSYEQYF